Following are 3 T cell receptor beta chains from one sample sequenced in a study of cytomegalovirus exposure and HLA in healthy donors (TCRdb year 2017). Library preparation used the immunoSEQ multiplex PCR assay. Here the immuneACCESS table is served through TCRdb, limited to in-frame sequences with V and J called. Missing clones are a known gap in these copies; in checked studies unresolved V genes cover under half, and the rest lacks a known reason. This sample comprises 95,000 to 150,000 clones, about 94% of them detected only once. 1% to 1.5% of the sample goes to the ten largest clones. Sequencing was done on a sample of PBMCs. Receptor source: a woman in her late teens or twenties in good health and CMV-seronegative.

The chain couples TRBV28 to TRBJ1-1, with D perhaps TRBD1 (6 bases). The CDR3 totals 13 residues. Germline CDR1 and CDR2: MDHEN and SYDVKM. V was trimmed by 7 bases and J by 5 bases, leaving 14 bases between them. In DNA, the CDR3 is TGTGCCAGCAATACAGGGCTTAGGACTGAAGCTTTCTTT. Its translation: CASNTGLRTEAFF.

This chain joins TRBV18 and TRBJ2-5; the D is unclear. Germline V gene sequence: CDR1 KGHSH, CDR2 LQKENI. Trimming left V 3 bases short and J 4 bases short, with 6 bases between. The CDR3 consists of 12 residues. The CDR3 region has the DNA TGTGCCAGCTCACCCTCCAGAGAGACCCAGTACTTC. Translating gives CASSPSRETQYF.

The chain is built from TRBV13 and TRBJ2-3, with TRBD1 matching over 8 bases. Germline V CDR1 and CDR2: PRHDT, FYEKMQ (reference sequence). The junction had 5 bases not matched to a gene; V was cut back by 4 bases and J by 5 bases. This CDR3 has 14 residues. The CDR3 nucleotides read TGTGCCAGCAGCTATCAGGGGGCTATAGATACGCAGTATTTT. Amino acids: CASSYQGAIDTQYF.